The 27 T cell receptor beta chains below come from one sample, sequenced in a study of vaccination effects on CD4 cells after COVID-19. Expansion with viral peptide pools was applied to antigen-specific CD4+ T cells by the ViraFEST assay prior to sequencing. Between days 9 and 10 of culture, CD4+ T cells were separated out. Between March and December 2020, the person had a SARS-CoV-2 infection that PCR confirmed. Their antigens remain unidentified. Sequencing was performed with immunoSEQ multiplex PCR; in TCRdb, only in-frame clones are kept and a portion is missing. The table has approximately 31,000 clones, just over 70% seen once; the top ten hold under 35%. The starting material was CD4+ T cells from PBMCs cultured with a peptide pool, obtained before COVID-19 vaccination. These receptors all stem from a human donor who had a prior SARS-CoV-2 infection.

This chain uses TRBV6-1 with TRBJ2-3; 12 bases are shared with TRBD2. The trim removed 1 base at V and 1 base at J, leaving 3 bases unmatched. Looked up from germline, CDR1 is MNHNS and CDR2 is SASEGT. The CDR3 loop spans 17 amino acids. CDR3 DNA sequence: TGTGCCAGCAGTGAAGGGAGGACTAGCGGGGGCACAGATACGCAGTATTTT. Encoded protein: CASSEGRTSGGTDTQYF.

This chain joins TRBV4-1 and TRBJ2-2; D is tentatively TRBD1 or TRBD2 (5 bases each). This CDR3 is built from 15 residues. Trimming stripped 5 bases from V and 9 bases from J, with 19 bases between. Germline CDR1 reads MGHRA; CDR2 reads YSYEKL. CDR3 sequence reads: CASSDRDDSLRELFF. CDR3 nucleotides: TGCGCCAGCAGCGACCGGGACGACTCTCTTAGGGAGCTGTTTTTT.

The J gene is TRBJ2-1, the V gene TRBV15, with D possibly matching TRBD2 (5 bases). The CDR3 spans 13 residues. Germline CDR1 reads LNHNV; CDR2 reads YYDKDF (reference sequence). V was shortened by 4 bases and J by 5 bases, with 9 bases between the two germline ends. DNA of the CDR3: TGTGCCACCAGCACCTTACTAGACAATGAGCAGTTCTTC. Amino acid sequence: CATSTLLDNEQFF. Full variable domain (rest looked up from reference TRBV15 and TRBJ2-1): DAMVIQNPRYQVTQFGKPVTLSCSQTLNHNVMYWYQQKSSQAPKLLFHYYDKDFNNEADTPDNFQSRRPNTSFCFLDIRSPGLGDTAMYLCATSTLLDNEQFFGPGTRLTVL.

J is TRBJ1-4 and V is TRBV12-3 or TRBV12-4; D is ambiguous. The CDR3 is 13 amino acids. V was pared by 3 bases and J by 8 bases, with 10 bases between. CDR3 in DNA: TGTGCCAGCAGTTTTTTTGGAGCGGAAAAACTGTTTTTT. Its translation: CASSFFGAEKLFF.

This chain uses TRBV3-1 (or the pseudogene TRBV3-2) with TRBJ2-7; D may be TRBD2 (6 bases). V dropped 1 base and J dropped 6 bases, with 13 bases sitting between them. Germline CDR1 is LGHDT and CDR2 is YNNKEL (reference sequence). CDR3 length equals 14 residues. In DNA form, the CDR3 reads TGTGCCAGCAGCCAAGGGCCTAGGGAGGCCGAGCAGTACTTC. Amino acid sequence: CASSQGPREAEQYF.

J is TRBJ1-3 and V is TRBV5-1; D is unresolved. V gave up 2 bases and J gave up 4 bases, with 7 bases separating them. There are 13 residues in the CDR3. Germline-derived CDR1 and CDR2 are SGHRS and YFSETQ. The CDR3 is CASSFGPGNTIYF. The CDR3 nucleotides read TGCGCCAGCAGCTTTGGTCCCGGAAACACCATATATTTT.

The chain employs TRBV20-1 and TRBJ2-7, with 8 bases that match TRBD2. CDR3 length: 11 amino acids. Looked up from germline, CDR1 is DFQATT and CDR2 is SNEGSKA (reference sequence). Germline trimming cut 7 bases from V and 4 bases from J; bases unmatched to any gene: 3. The CDR3 region is CSVSGGYEQYF. In nucleotides, the CDR3 is TGCAGTGTCAGCGGGGGATACGAGCAGTACTTC.

V is TRBV3-1 (or the pseudogene TRBV3-2) and J is TRBJ2-5; D is unresolved. The V end lost 1 base, the J end lost 2 bases, and 5 bases lay between the germline ends. The CDR3 spans 13 residues. The germline CDR1 and CDR2 sequences are LGHDT and YNNKEL (reference sequence). Written as DNA, the CDR3 is TGTGCCAGCAGCCAAGCGCCACAAGAGACCCAGTACTTC. It yields the protein CASSQAPQETQYF.

Concerning this clone itself: The germline gene is not matched at one end of the junction; a read error may be the cause. This sequence joins TRBV27 and TRBJ1-1; no firm D call. Germline V lookup: CDR1 MNHEY, CDR2 SMNVEV (reference sequence). This CDR3 region has 12 residues. The DNA of the CDR3 is TGTGCCAGCAGTCGACCTAACAGTGAAGCTTTCTTT. This sequence encodes CASSRPNSEAFF.

J is TRBJ1-2 and V is TRBV28; D gene unclear. CDR1 and CDR2 (germline): MDHEN, SYDVKM. This CDR3 is built from 15 residues. V shed 2 bases and J shed 4 bases, with 14 bases lying between them. CDR3 bases: TGTGCCAGCAGTTTAATCCAGGACCGGGGCTATGGCTACACCTTC. This translates into CASSLIQDRGYGYTF.

CDR3 region: CASSSQGYEQYF. In DNA form, the CDR3 reads TGTGCCAGCAGCTCCCAAGGATACGAGCAGTACTTC. The chain joins TRBV5-5 to TRBJ2-7; D remains ambiguous. CDR3 length: 12 residues. Deletions cut 3 bases from V and 4 bases from J, with 8 bases between. Germline lookup yields CDR1 SGHKS and CDR2 YYEKEE (reference sequence).

This chain joins TRBV7-9 and TRBJ1-2; 7 bases are a match to TRBD1. The ends lost 2 bases at V and 3 bases at J; junction bases unmatched: 6. The CDR3 spans 15 residues. In germline, CDR1 is SEHNR, CDR2 FQNEAQ (reference sequence). CDR3 protein: CASSLRRGRDYGYTF. CDR3 bases: TGTGCCAGCAGCTTAAGGAGGGGGCGAGACTATGGCTACACCTTC.

This clone was detected only once. The chain recombines TRBV7-6 with TRBJ2-3; maybe TRBD1 (6 bases). The V end was cut by 2 bases, the J end by 9 bases, with 27 bases between. Germline assignment: CDR1 SGHVS and CDR2 FNYEAQ. The CDR3 has 18 amino acids. DNA of the CDR3: TGTGCCAGCAGCTTACGTCCCGGACAGACAACTACTCGACCGACGCAGTATTTT. Translation gives CASSLRPGQTTTRPTQYF.

This clone came up once. The chain is built from TRBV5-4 and TRBJ2-5, with TRBD2 identical over 8 bases. The germline CDR1 and CDR2 sequences are SGHNT and YYREEE (reference sequence). With 4 bases clipped from V and 14 bases from J, the junction kept 13 bases outside the gene matches. This CDR3 has 13 amino acids. The CDR3 sequence is CASSQFGRETSYF. Here the CDR3 DNA reads TGTGCCAGCAGCCAGTTCGGGAGGGAGACCTCCTACTTC.

The CDR3 nucleotides read TGTGCCAGTAGTATCTCTGCAACTAATGAAAAACTGTTTTTT. Translation gives CASSISATNEKLFF. The genes are TRBV19 and TRBJ1-4; D gene unclear. Germline loops: CDR1 LNHDA, CDR2 SQIVND (reference sequence). The CDR3 has 14 amino acids. Trimming left V 3 bases short and J 0 bases short, with 5 bases between.

The DNA for the CDR3 is TGCGCCAGCAGCTTGGTAGCGGGACAGGGAGGGGAAGCTAATGAAAAACTGTTTTTT. Protein product: CASSLVAGQGGEANEKLFF. The chain has TRBV5-1 and TRBJ1-4; 9 nucleotides align to TRBD1. The junction had 12 bases not matched to a gene; V was cut back by 0 bases and J by 3 bases. CDR3 size: 19 residues. Looked up from germline, CDR1 is SGHRS and CDR2 is YFSETQ.

V usage is TRBV29-1 and J usage is TRBJ1-4, with D possibly matching TRBD1 (6 bases). Germline lookup yields CDR1 SQVTM and CDR2 ANQGSEA. Trimming took 5 bases from V and 7 from J, leaving 20 bases between them. CDR3 size: 15 residues. The CDR3 DNA is TGCAGCGTTTGCGGGACCGCAGAGGGGGGTGAAAAACTGTTTTTT. Its translation is CSVCGTAEGGEKLFF. The whole variable domain, filled in from reference TRBV29-1 and TRBJ1-4, reads SAVISQKPSRDICQRGTSLTIQCQVDSQVTMMFWYRQQPGQSLTLIATANQGSEATYESGFVIDKFPISRPNLTFSTLTVSNMSPEDSSIYLCSVCGTAEGGEKLFFGSGTQLSVL.

The V call is TRBV4-3, the J call TRBJ2-2; 7 bases map to TRBD1. This CDR3 has 13 residues. In germline, CDR1 is LGHNA, CDR2 YSLEER. V lost 4 bases, J lost 6 bases, and 2 bases stayed unmatched. CDR3 loop: CASSPQGAGELFF. The CDR3 DNA sequence: TGCGCCAGCAGCCCGCAGGGGGCCGGGGAGCTGTTTTTT.

V gene TRBV5-5 combines with J gene TRBJ2-2; 9 positions match TRBD2. From germline, CDR1 is SGHKS and CDR2 YYEKEE (reference sequence). The CDR3 covers 16 residues. With V trimmed by 4 bases and J by 5 bases, 9 bases remained unmatched. DNA of the CDR3: TGTGCCAGCAGCCCTGTATCTAGCGGGGATACCGGGGAGCTGTTTTTT. This gives the protein CASSPVSSGDTGELFF.

This sequence joins TRBV18 and TRBJ1-5; D remains ambiguous. The CDR3 length is 12 residues. CDR1 and CDR2 (germline): KGHSH, LQKENI. V lost 5 bases and J 0 bases, leaving 2 bases between the germline ends. The CDR3 protein is CASSYSNQPQHF. The CDR3 nucleotides read TGTGCCAGCTCATATAGCAATCAGCCCCAGCATTTT.

In its sample, this clone was seen a few times. V is TRBV24-1 and J is TRBJ2-3; TRBD1 agrees at 7 bases. Germline V gives CDR1 KGHDR, CDR2 SFDVKD. The CDR3 runs to 16 residues. With 3 bases clipped from V and 3 bases from J, the junction kept 8 bases outside the gene matches. DNA for the CDR3: TGTGCCACCAGTGATGGTCCAGGGGGTCGTACAGATACGCAGTATTTT. As protein: CATSDGPGGRTDTQYF.

The genes are TRBV7-9 and TRBJ2-7; TRBD1 agrees at 8 bases. The germline V gene has CDR1 SEHNR and CDR2 FQNEAQ (reference sequence). The CDR3 runs to 14 residues. J lost 3 bases, V lost 5 bases, and 6 bases had no gene match. For the CDR3, the DNA is TGTGCCAGCAGCCCAGGGGGCTTTTACTACGAGCAGTACTTC. It translates to CASSPGGFYYEQYF.

This clone was observed once. The chain couples TRBV14 to TRBJ2-7; the D is unclear. V lost 9 bases and J 0 bases, leaving 15 bases between the germline ends. Germline V gene sequence: CDR1 SGHDN, CDR2 FVKESK. The length of the CDR3 is 14 residues. The CDR3 sequence: CARTRAASSYEQYF. CDR3 sequence (DNA): TGTGCCAGAACCCGGGCCGCTAGCTCCTACGAGCAGTACTTC.

This rearrangement joins TRBV6-5 to TRBJ1-3; D may be TRBD1 (5 bases). This CDR3 contains 15 residues. V lost 5 bases, J lost 1 base, and 12 bases lay in between. Germline loops: CDR1 MNHEY, CDR2 SVGAGI. CDR3 residues: CASSPQGVSGNTIYF. In nucleotides, the CDR3 is TGTGCCAGCAGTCCCCAGGGTGTATCTGGAAACACCATATATTTT.

The V gene is TRBV5-5, the J gene TRBJ1-4; 8 bases are shared with TRBD1. V trimming: 4 bases; J trimming: 0 bases; junction bases outside the gene matches: 11. The germline V gene has CDR1 SGHKS and CDR2 YYEKEE (reference sequence). The CDR3 has 18 amino acids. The CDR3 DNA sequence: TGTGCCAGCAGCGGCAGGGGGCCGCCCATTGCAACTAATGAAAAACTGTTTTTT. This sequence encodes CASSGRGPPIATNEKLFF. The full variable domain, its missing parts supplied by reference TRBV5-5 and TRBJ1-4, is DAGVTQSPTHLIKTRGQQVTLRCSPISGHKSVSWYQQVLGQGPQFIFQYYEKEERGRGNFPDRFSARQFPNYSSELNVNALLLGDSALYLCASSGRGPPIATNEKLFFGSGTQLSVL.

The J gene is TRBJ2-1, the V gene TRBV6-2 or TRBV6-3, with D uncertain. The CDR3 is 13 residues long. CDR1 is MNHEY, CDR2 SVGEGT, per germline. Trimming shortened V by 3 bases and J by 5 bases, and 8 bases separated the two germline ends. The CDR3 loop reads CASSYWVHNEQFF. In DNA form, the CDR3 reads TGTGCCAGCAGTTATTGGGTACACAATGAGCAGTTCTTC.

The J gene is TRBJ1-1, the V gene TRBV10-2; 8 bases align to TRBD1. Trimming removed 8 bases from V and 4 bases from J; junction bases left unmatched: 6. Per the germline V gene, CDR1 is WSHSY and CDR2 is SAAADI. The CDR3 is made up of 13 amino acids. The CDR3 here is CASGGQGGTEAFF. In nucleotides, the CDR3 is TGCGCCAGCGGTGGACAGGGCGGCACTGAAGCTTTCTTT.